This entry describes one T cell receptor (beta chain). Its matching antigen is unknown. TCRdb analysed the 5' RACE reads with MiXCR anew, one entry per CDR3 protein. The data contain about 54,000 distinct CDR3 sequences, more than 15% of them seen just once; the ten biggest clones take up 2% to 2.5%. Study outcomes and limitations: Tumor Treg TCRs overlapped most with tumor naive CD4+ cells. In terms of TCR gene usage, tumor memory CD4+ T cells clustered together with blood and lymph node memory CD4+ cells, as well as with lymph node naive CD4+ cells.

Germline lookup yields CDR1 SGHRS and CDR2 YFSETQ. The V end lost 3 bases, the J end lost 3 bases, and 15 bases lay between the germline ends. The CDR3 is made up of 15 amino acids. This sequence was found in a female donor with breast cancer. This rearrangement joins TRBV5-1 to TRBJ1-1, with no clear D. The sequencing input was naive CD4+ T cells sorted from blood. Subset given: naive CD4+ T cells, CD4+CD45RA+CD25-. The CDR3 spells CASSSGYTVDTEAFF. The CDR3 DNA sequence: TGCGCCAGCAGCTCCGGATATACAGTGGACACTGAAGCTTTCTTT.